Shown below are 15 T cell receptor beta chains from a single sample sequenced in a study of resident and recirculating memory T cells in vitiligo (dated by TCRdb to about 2018). The method behind the library was the immunoSEQ multiplex PCR assay. TCRdb took this table from immuneACCESS and kept in-frame rearrangements with V and J called. Such tables lack part of the clones; where checked against another copy, unresolved V genes explain under half of the gap, and the rest is unexplained. The sample table holds 40,000 to 50,000 clones, of which nearly 95% were seen once. Clones ranked in the top ten supply about 4.5% of the sample. Source material: blood. The receptors were gathered from a male donor with vitiligo.

V usage is TRBV6-5 and J usage is TRBJ2-7; possibly TRBD1 for D (5 bases). Germline CDR1 reads MNHEY; CDR2 reads SVGAGI. The CDR3 sequence is 15 residues long. The ends were cut back, 0 bases at V and 2 bases at J, with 11 bases in the middle. The CDR3: CASSYSRQGAYEQYF. CDR3 bases: TGTGCCAGCAGTTACTCGCGGCAGGGCGCCTACGAGCAGTACTTC.

This sequence joins TRBV10-3 and TRBJ2-3; the D gene is possibly TRBD2 (6 bases). The V gene's germline CDR1 is ENHRY and CDR2 SYGVKD. The V end lost 2 bases, the J end lost 2 bases, and 11 bases lay between the germline ends. The CDR3 has 15 residues. For the CDR3, the DNA is TGTGCCATCAGTGAGGGGACTTATCTCACAGATACGCAGTATTTT. Protein: CAISEGTYLTDTQYF.

The chain recombines TRBV6-5 with TRBJ2-2; no clear D. CDR1 and CDR2 from the germline V gene are MNHEY and SVGAGI. This CDR3 region has 13 residues. With 6 bases removed from V and 7 bases from J, the gap between germline ends came to 12 bases. The CDR3 DNA follows: TGTGCCAGCAGGCTATTAAATGGCGGGGAGCTGTTTTTT. As protein: CASRLLNGGELFF.

CDR3 amino acids: CASSLERVTQNGYTF. As DNA, the CDR3 is TGTGCCAGCAGCTTAGAGCGTGTGACGCAGAATGGCTACACCTTC. This chain uses TRBV7-2 with TRBJ1-2; D is undetermined. Germline lookup yields CDR1 SGHTA and CDR2 FQGNSA. The V end was cut by 1 base, the J end by 6 bases, with 15 bases between. The CDR3 consists of 15 residues.

The gene calls are TRBV30 and TRBJ1-3, with D possibly TRBD1 on 6 matching bases. The CDR3 extends over 16 amino acids. The germline V gene encodes CDR1 GTSNPN and CDR2 SVGIG (reference sequence). Trimming left V 3 bases short and J 0 bases short, with 15 bases between. The CDR3 loop is CAWSPSTGPSGNTIYF. The CDR3 DNA sequence: TGTGCCTGGAGCCCATCAACAGGGCCCTCTGGAAACACCATATATTTT.

This chain links TRBV2 with TRBJ1-1; TRBD1 matches 8 bases. The J segment lost 3 bases and the V segment lost 8 bases, leaving 8 bases of the junction unmatched. CDR1 and CDR2 from the germline V gene are SNHLY and FYNNEI. This CDR3 comprises 14 residues. In DNA form, the CDR3 reads TGTGCCAGCTCTGGCACAGGGGGATACACTGAAGCTTTCTTT. As protein: CASSGTGGYTEAFF.

The chain uses TRBV11-1 and TRBJ1-1; TRBD1 aligns across 7 bases. The junction had 9 bases not matched to a gene; V was cut back by 7 bases and J by 1 base. Germline V lookup: CDR1 SGHAT, CDR2 FQDESV (reference sequence). This CDR3 region has 15 residues. Written as DNA, the CDR3 is TGTGCCAGCACCACCACACAGGGGAGGAACACTGAAGCTTTCTTT. Residues: CASTTTQGRNTEAFF.

This clone was seen a single time. V is TRBV18 and J is TRBJ2-1, with 8 nucleotides matching TRBD1. The CDR3 covers 14 residues. With V trimmed by 6 bases and J by 10 bases, 11 bases remained unmatched. Germline V CDR1 and CDR2: KGHSH, LQKENI. The CDR3 reads CASSGQGEALEQFF. CDR3 sequence (DNA): TGTGCCAGCTCCGGACAGGGAGAGGCGTTAGAGCAGTTCTTC.

V gene TRBV5-1 combines with J gene TRBJ2-3, with a weak D call TRBD2 (6 bases). Between the trimmed V and J ends, which lost 0 bases and 2 bases, there was a span of 13 bases. Germline-derived CDR1 and CDR2 are SGHRS and YFSETQ. The CDR3 has 16 amino acids. This CDR3 is CASSLDSGGYTDTQYF. In DNA, the CDR3 is TGCGCCAGCAGCTTGGATAGCGGTGGGTACACAGATACGCAGTATTTT. The whole variable domain, filled in from reference TRBV5-1 and TRBJ2-3, reads KAGVTQTPRYLIKTRGQQVTLSCSPISGHRSVSWYQQTPGQGLQFLFEYFSETQRNKGNFPGRFSGRQFSNSRSEMNVSTLELGDSALYLCASSLDSGGYTDTQYFGPGTRLTVL.

The chain has TRBV15 and TRBJ2-5; the match to TRBD1 covers 7 bases. From germline, CDR1 is LNHNV and CDR2 YYDKDF (reference sequence). CDR3 length equals 15 residues. V shed 3 bases, J shed 1 base, and the junction held 5 bases outside the gene matches. Written as DNA, the CDR3 is TGTGCCACCAGCAGTGACGGGACAGCCCAAGAGACCCAGTACTTC. Translating it yields CATSSDGTAQETQYF.

About this clone: The junction shows a germline mismatch at one end, possibly a read error. The CDR3 protein is CASSPTSGGTTDTQYF. Here the CDR3 DNA reads TGCGCCAGCAGCCCTACTAGCGGGGGGACCACAGATACGCAGTATTTT. V gene TRBV5-5 combines with J gene TRBJ2-3, with 12 bases that match TRBD2. This CDR3 has 16 residues. Germline lookup yields CDR1 SGHKS and CDR2 YYEKEE (reference sequence).

The chain has TRBV5-6 and TRBJ1-1, with D possibly TRBD1 on 6 matching bases. Germline V gene data show CDR1 as SGHDT and CDR2 as YYEEEE. This CDR3 contains 16 residues. Deletions cut 2 bases from V and 0 bases from J, with 14 bases between. The CDR3 sequence: CASSFLGAGMNTEAFF. The CDR3 region has the DNA TGTGCCAGCAGCTTTCTGGGGGCCGGAATGAACACTGAAGCTTTCTTT.

The rearrangement uses TRBV7-9 and TRBJ1-1, with D maybe TRBD1 (5 bases). The CDR3 sequence is 14 residues long. Looked up from germline, CDR1 is SEHNR and CDR2 is FQNEAQ (reference sequence). The germline V and J ends were trimmed by 5 bases and 4 bases, with 14 bases remaining between them. The CDR3 protein is CASSPSGAPTEAFF. In nucleotides, the CDR3 is TGTGCCAGCAGCCCCTCTGGGGCACCCACTGAAGCTTTCTTT.

The chain couples TRBV9 to TRBJ1-1, with D unresolved. In germline, CDR1 is SGDLS, CDR2 YYNGEE. The germline V and J ends were trimmed by 7 bases and 10 bases, with 11 bases remaining between them. This CDR3 spans 10 amino acids. CDR3 coding DNA: TGTGCCAGCGGAGCGGGCGGAGCTTTCTTT. Its protein product is CASGAGGAFF.

This clone was seen a single time. V and J are TRBV6-5 and TRBJ2-3; TRBD1 agrees at 8 bases. CDR1 is MNHEY, CDR2 SVGAGI, per germline. Trimming took 5 bases from V and 3 from J; bases not matched to a gene: 1. The length of the CDR3 is 13 residues. The CDR3 DNA reads as TGTGCCAGCAGTAACAGGGGGACAGATACGCAGTATTTT. It is translated as CASSNRGTDTQYF.